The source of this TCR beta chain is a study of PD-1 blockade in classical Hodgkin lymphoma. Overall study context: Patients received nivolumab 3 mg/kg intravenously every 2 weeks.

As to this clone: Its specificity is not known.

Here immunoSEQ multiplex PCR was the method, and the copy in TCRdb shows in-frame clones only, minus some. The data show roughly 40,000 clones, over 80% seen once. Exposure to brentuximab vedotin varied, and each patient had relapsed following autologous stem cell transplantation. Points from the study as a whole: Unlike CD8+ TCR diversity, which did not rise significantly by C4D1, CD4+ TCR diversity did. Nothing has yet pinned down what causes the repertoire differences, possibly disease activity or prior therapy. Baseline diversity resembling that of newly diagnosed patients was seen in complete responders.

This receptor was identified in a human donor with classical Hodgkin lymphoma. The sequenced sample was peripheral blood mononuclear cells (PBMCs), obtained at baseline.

The CDR3 DNA reads as TGTGCCAGCAGTTCGGGAGCCCGTCAGGAGACCCAGTACTTC. Amino acid sequence: CASSSGARQETQYF. The chain couples TRBV28 to TRBJ2-5; possible D gene TRBD2, 6 bases. The ends were cut back, 4 bases at V and 5 bases at J, with 14 bases in the middle. The CDR3 totals 14 residues. Germline V CDR1 and CDR2: MDHEN, SYDVKM.